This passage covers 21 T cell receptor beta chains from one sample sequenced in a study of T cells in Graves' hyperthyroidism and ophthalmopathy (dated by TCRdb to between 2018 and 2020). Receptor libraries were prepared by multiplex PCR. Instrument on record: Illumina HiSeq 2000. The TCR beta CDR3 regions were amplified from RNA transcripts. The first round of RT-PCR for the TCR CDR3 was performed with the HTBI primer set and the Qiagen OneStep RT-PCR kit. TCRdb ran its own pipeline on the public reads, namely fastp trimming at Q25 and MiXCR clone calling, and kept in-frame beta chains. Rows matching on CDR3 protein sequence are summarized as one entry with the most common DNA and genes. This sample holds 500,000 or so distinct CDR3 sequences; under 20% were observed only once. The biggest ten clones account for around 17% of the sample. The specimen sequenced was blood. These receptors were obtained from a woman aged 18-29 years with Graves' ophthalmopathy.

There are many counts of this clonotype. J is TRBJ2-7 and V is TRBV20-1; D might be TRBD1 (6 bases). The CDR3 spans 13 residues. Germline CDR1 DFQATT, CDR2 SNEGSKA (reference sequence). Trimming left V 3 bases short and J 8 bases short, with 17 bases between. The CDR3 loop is CSASPGTPGKQYF. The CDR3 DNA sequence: TGCAGTGCTAGTCCCGGGACACCGGGCAAGCAGTACTTC.

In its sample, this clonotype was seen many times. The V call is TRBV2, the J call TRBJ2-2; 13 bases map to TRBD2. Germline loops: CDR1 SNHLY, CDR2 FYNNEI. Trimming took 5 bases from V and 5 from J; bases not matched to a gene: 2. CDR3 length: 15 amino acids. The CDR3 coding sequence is TGTGCCAGCAGTCGGACTAGCGGGAGTACCGGGGAGCTGTTTTTT. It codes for CASSRTSGSTGELFF.

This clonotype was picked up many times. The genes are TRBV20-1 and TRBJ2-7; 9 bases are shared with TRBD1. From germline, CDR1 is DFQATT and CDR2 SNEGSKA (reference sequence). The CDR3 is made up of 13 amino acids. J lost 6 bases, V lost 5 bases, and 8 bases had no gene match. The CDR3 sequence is CSAGPGQGSEQYF. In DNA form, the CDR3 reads TGCAGTGCTGGACCGGGACAGGGATCCGAGCAGTACTTC.

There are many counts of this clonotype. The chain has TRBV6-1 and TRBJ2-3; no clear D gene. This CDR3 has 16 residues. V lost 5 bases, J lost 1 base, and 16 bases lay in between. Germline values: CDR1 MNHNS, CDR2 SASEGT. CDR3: CASSTSSMWGTDTQYF. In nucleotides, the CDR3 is TGTGCCAGCAGTACCTCCTCGATGTGGGGCACAGATACGCAGTATTTT.

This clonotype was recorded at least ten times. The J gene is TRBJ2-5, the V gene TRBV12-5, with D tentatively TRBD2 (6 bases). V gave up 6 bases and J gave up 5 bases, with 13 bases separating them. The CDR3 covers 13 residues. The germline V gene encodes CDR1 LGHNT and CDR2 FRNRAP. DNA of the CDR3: TGTGCTAGTGGCACGGGACTTGAGGAGACCCAGTACTTC. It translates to CASGTGLEETQYF.

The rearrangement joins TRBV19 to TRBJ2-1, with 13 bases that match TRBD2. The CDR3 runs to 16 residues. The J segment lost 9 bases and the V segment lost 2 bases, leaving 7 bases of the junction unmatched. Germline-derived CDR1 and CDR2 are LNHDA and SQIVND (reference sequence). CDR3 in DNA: TGTGCCAGTAGTATAACTAGCGGGGGGGCCGATACTGAGCAGTTCTTC. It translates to CASSITSGGADTEQFF.

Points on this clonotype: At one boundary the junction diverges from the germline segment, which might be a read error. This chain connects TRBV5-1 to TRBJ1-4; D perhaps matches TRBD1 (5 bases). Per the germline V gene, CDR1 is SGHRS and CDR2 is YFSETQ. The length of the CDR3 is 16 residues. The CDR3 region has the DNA TGTGCCAGCAGCGTAGGGACGAAACCAACTAATGAAAAACTGTTTTTT. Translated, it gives CASSVGTKPTNEKLFF.

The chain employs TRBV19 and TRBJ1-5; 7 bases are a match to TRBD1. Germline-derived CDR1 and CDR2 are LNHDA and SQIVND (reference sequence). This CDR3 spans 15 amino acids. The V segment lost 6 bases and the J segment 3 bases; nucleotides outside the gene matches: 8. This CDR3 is CASRMDRTDNQPQHF. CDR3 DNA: TGTGCCAGTAGGATGGACAGGACGGACAATCAGCCCCAGCATTTT. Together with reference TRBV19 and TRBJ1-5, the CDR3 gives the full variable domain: DGGITQSPKYLFRKEGQNVTLSCEQNLNHDAMYWYRQDPGQGLRLIYYSQIVNDFQKGDIAEGYSVSREKKESFPLTVTSAQKNPTAFYLCASRMDRTDNQPQHFGDGTRLSIL.

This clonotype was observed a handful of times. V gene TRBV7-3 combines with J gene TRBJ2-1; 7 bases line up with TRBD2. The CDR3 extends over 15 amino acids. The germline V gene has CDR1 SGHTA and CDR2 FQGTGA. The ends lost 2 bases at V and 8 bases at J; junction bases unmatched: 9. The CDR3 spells CASSLVAGDIYEQFF. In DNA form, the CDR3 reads TGTGCCAGCAGCTTAGTCGCGGGAGATATATATGAGCAGTTCTTC. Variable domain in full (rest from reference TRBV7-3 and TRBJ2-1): GAGVSQTPSNKVTEKGKYVELRCDPISGHTALYWYRQSLGQGPEFLIYFQGTGAADDSGLPNDRFFAVRPEGSVSTLKIQRTERGDSAVYLCASSLVAGDIYEQFFGPGTRLTVL.

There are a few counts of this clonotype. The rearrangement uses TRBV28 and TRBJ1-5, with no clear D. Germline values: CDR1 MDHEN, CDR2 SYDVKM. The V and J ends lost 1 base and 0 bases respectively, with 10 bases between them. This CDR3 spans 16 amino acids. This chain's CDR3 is CASSLLRAISNQPQHF. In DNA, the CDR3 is TGTGCCAGCAGTTTATTGCGGGCTATTAGCAATCAGCCCCAGCATTTT.

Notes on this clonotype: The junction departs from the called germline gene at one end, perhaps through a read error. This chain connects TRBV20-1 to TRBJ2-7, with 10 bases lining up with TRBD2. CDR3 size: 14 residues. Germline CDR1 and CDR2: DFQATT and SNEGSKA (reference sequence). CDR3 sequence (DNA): TGCAGTGCCAGAAGTAGCGGGAGGTTTAACGAGCAGCACTTC. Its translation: CSARSSGRFNEQHF.

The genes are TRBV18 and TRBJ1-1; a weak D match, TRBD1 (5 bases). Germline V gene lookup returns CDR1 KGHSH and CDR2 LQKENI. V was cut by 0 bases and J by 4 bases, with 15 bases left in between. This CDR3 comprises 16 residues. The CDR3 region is CASSPPGGAGGTEAFF. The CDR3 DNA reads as TGTGCCAGCTCACCACCGGGAGGGGCTGGCGGCACTGAAGCTTTCTTT.

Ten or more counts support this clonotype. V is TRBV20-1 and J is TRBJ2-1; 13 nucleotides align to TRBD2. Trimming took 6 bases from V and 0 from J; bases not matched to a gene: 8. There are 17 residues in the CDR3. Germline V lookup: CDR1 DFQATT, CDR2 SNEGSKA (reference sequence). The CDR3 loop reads CSAPTSGGISSYNEQFF. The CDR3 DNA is TGCAGTGCCCCGACTAGCGGGGGGATAAGCTCCTACAATGAGCAGTTCTTC.

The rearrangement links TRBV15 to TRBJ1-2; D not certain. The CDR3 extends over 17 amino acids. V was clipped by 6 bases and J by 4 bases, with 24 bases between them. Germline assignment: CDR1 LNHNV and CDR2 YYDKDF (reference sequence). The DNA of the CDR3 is TGTGCCACCAGAGGCCCCTATACAGAGTTGAACGGCTATGGCTACACCTTC. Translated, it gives CATRGPYTELNGYGYTF.

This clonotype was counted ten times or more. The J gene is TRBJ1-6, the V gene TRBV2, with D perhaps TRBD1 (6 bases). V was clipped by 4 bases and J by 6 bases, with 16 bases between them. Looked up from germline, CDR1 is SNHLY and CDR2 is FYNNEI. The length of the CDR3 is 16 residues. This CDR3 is CASSGGLGGSNSPLHF. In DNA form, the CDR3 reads TGTGCCAGCAGTGGGGGGCTAGGCGGGAGTAATTCACCCCTCCACTTT.

In DNA form, the CDR3 reads TGTGCCAGCAGCCAAGATTGGGGTAGCGCGGACAAAAACATTCAGTACTTC. It encodes CASSQDWGSADKNIQYF. The V gene is TRBV14, the J gene TRBJ2-4, with a tentative D call TRBD2 (5 bases). The germline V gene encodes CDR1 SGHDN and CDR2 FVKESK. The CDR3 is 17 residues long. Trimming took 0 bases from V and 3 from J, leaving 15 bases between them.

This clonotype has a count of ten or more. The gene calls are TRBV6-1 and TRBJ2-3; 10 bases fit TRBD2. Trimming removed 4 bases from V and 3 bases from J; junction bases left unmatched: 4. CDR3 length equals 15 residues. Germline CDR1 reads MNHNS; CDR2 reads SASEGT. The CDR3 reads CASSGTSGGTDTQYF. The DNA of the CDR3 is TGTGCCAGCAGTGGGACTAGCGGAGGTACAGATACGCAGTATTTT.

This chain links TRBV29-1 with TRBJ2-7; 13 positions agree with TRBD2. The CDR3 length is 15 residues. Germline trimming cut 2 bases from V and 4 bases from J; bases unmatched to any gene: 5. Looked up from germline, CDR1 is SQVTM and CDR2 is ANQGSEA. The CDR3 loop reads CSVEKTSGGEYEQYF. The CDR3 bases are TGCAGCGTTGAAAAAACTAGCGGGGGGGAATACGAGCAGTACTTC.

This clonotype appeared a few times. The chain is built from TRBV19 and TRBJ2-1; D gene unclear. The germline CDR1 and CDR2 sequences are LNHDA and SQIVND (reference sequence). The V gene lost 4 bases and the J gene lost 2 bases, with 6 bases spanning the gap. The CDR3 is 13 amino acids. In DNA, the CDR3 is TGTGCCAGTAGTAATGGGGCCTACAATGAGCAGTTCTTC. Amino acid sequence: CASSNGAYNEQFF.

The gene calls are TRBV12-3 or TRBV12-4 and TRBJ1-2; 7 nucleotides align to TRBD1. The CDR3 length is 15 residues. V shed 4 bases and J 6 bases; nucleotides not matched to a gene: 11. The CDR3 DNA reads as TGTGCCAGCAGTTCACAGGGGAGGTATTATGATGGCTACACCTTC. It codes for CASSSQGRYYDGYTF.

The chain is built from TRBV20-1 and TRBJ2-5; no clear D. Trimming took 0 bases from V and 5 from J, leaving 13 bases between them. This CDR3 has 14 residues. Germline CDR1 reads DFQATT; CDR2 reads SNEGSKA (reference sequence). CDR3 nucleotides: TGCAGTGCTAGAGAAGATTCTAGATGGGAGACCCAGTACTTC. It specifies CSAREDSRWETQYF.